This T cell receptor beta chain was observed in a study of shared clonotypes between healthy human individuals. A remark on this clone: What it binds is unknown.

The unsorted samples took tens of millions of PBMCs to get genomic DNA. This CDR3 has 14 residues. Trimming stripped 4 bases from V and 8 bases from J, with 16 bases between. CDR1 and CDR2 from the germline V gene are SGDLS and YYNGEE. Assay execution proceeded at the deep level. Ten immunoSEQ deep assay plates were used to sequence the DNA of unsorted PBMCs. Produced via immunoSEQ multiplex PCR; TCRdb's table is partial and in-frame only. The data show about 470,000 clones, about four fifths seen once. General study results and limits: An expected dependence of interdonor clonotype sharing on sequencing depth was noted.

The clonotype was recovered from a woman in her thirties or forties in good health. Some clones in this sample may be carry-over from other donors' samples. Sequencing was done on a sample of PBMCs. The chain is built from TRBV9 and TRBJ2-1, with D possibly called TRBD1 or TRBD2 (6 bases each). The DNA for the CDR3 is TGTGCCAGCAGCTTCCTGACGGAGGGGGATGAGCAGTTCTTC. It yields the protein CASSFLTEGDEQFF.